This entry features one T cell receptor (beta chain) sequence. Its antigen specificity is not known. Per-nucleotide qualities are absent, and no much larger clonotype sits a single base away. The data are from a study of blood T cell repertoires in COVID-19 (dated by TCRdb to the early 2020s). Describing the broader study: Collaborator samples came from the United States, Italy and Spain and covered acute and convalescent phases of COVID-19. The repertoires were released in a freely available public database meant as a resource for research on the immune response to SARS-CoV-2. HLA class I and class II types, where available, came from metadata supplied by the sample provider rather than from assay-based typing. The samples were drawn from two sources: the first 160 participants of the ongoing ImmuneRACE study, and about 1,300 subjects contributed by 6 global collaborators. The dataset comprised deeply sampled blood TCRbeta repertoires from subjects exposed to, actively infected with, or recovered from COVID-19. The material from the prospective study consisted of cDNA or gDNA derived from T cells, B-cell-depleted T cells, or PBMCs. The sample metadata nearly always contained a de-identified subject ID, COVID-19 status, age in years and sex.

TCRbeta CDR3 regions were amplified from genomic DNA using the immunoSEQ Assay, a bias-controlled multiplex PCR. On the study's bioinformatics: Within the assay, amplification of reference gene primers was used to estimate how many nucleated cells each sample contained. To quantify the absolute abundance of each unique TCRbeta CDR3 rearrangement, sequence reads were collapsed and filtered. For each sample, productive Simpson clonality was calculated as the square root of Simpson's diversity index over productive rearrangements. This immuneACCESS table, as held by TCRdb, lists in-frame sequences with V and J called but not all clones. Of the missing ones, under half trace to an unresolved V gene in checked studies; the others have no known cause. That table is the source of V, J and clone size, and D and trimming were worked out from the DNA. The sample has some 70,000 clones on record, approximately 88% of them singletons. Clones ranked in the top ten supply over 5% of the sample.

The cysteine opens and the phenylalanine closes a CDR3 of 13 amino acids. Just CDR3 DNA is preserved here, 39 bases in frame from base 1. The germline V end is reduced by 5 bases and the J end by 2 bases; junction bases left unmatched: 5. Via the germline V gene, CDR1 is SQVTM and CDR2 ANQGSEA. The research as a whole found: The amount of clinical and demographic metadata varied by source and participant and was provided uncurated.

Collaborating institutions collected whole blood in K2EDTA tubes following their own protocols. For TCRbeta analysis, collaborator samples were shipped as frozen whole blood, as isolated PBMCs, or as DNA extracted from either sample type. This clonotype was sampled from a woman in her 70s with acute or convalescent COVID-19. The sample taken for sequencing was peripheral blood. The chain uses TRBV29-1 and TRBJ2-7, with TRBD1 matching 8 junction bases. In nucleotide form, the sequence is TGCAGCGTTCAGACAGGGGCAGCCTACGAGCAGTACTTC. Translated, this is CSVQTGAAYEQYF.